The table lists the clone carrying this T cell receptor (beta chain) with many counts. The antigen is not known. The junction differs from germline at one of its ends, possibly a read error. TCRdb recomputed calls from the reads with MiXCR, one row per CDR3 protein. The table lists approximately 730,000 distinct CDR3 sequences, under 35% of them singletons. Per germline, CDR1 DFQATT and CDR2 SNEGSKA (reference sequence). CDR3 size: 13 residues. The record originates from a study of T cell repertoires in cytomegalovirus infection. Study summary: Use of recently identified HLA-C-restricted and well-studied HLA-B-restricted CMV epitopes was part of the study. Through public TCR beta signatures, both CMV infection and matching HLA type were indicated.

The sample in question was cultured CD8+ T cells from PBMCs, obtained from culture after CMV antigen stimulation. This receptor was taken from a human donor in good health (CMV status not recorded). Some clones in this sample may be carry-over from other donors' samples. This chain joins TRBV20-1 and TRBJ2-1; D unresolved. CDR3 loop: CSARDETRTTLVF. The CDR3 nucleotides are TGCAGTGCTAGAGACGAGACTCGAACCACTCTAGTCTTC.